This T cell receptor (beta chain) came from a study of Graves' ophthalmopathy and Graves' hyperthyroidism. The wider study: Hyperthyroidism was classified as stable if no ophthalmopathy occurred within 18 months of follow-up.

V lost 6 bases and J lost 3; bases outside the gene matches: 8. CDR3 length: 15 residues. This clonotype has at least ten counts. Scientists amplified the TCR beta CDR3 regions from RNA transcripts. HTBI primers served in a first-round RT-PCR, which a second-round multiplex PCR followed. MiXCR was run by TCRdb on the multiplex PCR reads, yielding one entry per CDR3 protein. The sample lists 560,000 or so distinct CDR3 sequences; 39% were seen once. The source is an adult man with Graves' hyperthyroidism. The sample comprised peripheral blood or thyroid tissue (not recorded which). The chain recombines TRBV12-3 or TRBV12-4 with TRBJ2-7; the match to TRBD1 covers 10 bases. Here the CDR3 DNA reads TGTGCCAGCAGGCCCAGGGGACAGGGGATCTACGAGCAGTACTTC. Its protein product is CASRPRGQGIYEQYF.